The clone carrying this TCR beta chain was recorded a few times. The data belong to a study of blood T cell repertoires in COVID-19. On the study more broadly: Researchers got acute and convalescent COVID-19 samples from the United States, Italy and Spain. T cells, B-cell-depleted T cells, or PBMCs provided the cDNA or gDNA that served as material.

Per the original methods: The assay estimated nucleated cells by amplifying reference gene primers. Generated by immunoSEQ multiplex PCR, the TCRdb table keeps only in-frame clones and is missing some. That table gives V, J and clone size, and the DNA gave D and trimming. Of 200,000 to 250,000 clones listed, more than 70% are singletons. The CDR3 length is 14 residues. V shed 5 bases and J shed 7 bases, with 15 bases lying between them. CDR1 is LNHDA, CDR2 SQIVND, per germline (reference sequence). The V gene is TRBV19, the J gene TRBJ2-1, with D possibly matching TRBD2 (6 bases). Specimen: peripheral blood. The TCR was taken from a woman aged 60 to 75 with acute or convalescent COVID-19. CDR3 sequence reads: CASSRASAGNEQFF. DNA for the CDR3: TGTGCCAGTAGTCGGGCTAGCGCAGGGAATGAGCAGTTCTTC.